This T cell receptor beta chain comes out of a study of cytomegalovirus exposure and HLA in healthy donors. Regarding the study as a whole: Cytomegalovirus-associated status was assigned to roughly 160 TCR beta chains.

Germline CDR1 SEHNR, CDR2 FQNEAQ (reference sequence). The germline V and J ends were trimmed by 5 bases and 3 bases, with 11 bases remaining between them. CDR3 length: 13 amino acids. Regarding this clone: Its specificity is not known.

Primers included in the PCR were 60 Vbeta and 13 Jbeta primers. Using immunoSEQ multiplex PCR, the repertoire was profiled, and TCRdb retains in-frame clones only, with some absent. Counted here are roughly 200,000 clones, approximately 82% occurring once; the ten biggest clones make up 0.63%. The sequence was collected from a man aged 18 to 30 in good health and CMV-seronegative. The sample taken for sequencing was PBMCs. This chain connects TRBV7-9 to TRBJ2-7; D may be TRBD1 (5 bases). The CDR3 nucleotides are TGTGCCAGCAGCAACAGACAGTTCTACGAGCAGTACTTC. Residues: CASSNRQFYEQYF.